These 18 T cell receptor beta chains share one sample of origin, sequenced in a study of blood T cell repertoires in COVID-19. Produced via immunoSEQ multiplex PCR; TCRdb's table is partial and in-frame only. This repertoire shows nearly 110,000 clones, approximately 84% found once; its top ten account for 11% to 15%. The sequenced material came from peripheral blood. The receptors come from a woman aged 60-75 years with acute or convalescent COVID-19.

The chain is built from TRBV6-5 and TRBJ2-1; D perhaps matches TRBD1 (6 bases). Deletions cut 5 bases from V and 4 bases from J, with 9 bases between. This CDR3 contains 13 residues. Looked up from germline, CDR1 is MNHEY and CDR2 is SVGAGI. Here the CDR3 DNA reads TGTGCCAGCAGTCCAGGACAGTACAATGAGCAGTTCTTC. It encodes CASSPGQYNEQFF.

J is TRBJ2-5 and V is TRBV19, with TRBD1 matching 9 bases. V lost 6 bases and J lost 5; bases outside the gene matches: 10. The CDR3 length is 15 residues. Germline V lookup: CDR1 LNHDA, CDR2 SQIVND (reference sequence). DNA for the CDR3: TGTGCCAGTAGCCCCGGGACAGGGTGGGGGGAGACCCAGTACTTC. It codes for CASSPGTGWGETQYF. Full variable domain (rest looked up from reference TRBV19 and TRBJ2-5): DGGITQSPKYLFRKEGQNVTLSCEQNLNHDAMYWYRQDPGQGLRLIYYSQIVNDFQKGDIAEGYSVSREKKESFPLTVTSAQKNPTAFYLCASSPGTGWGETQYFGPGTRLLVL.

The V call is TRBV9, the J call TRBJ2-7, with D unclear. This CDR3 is built from 13 residues. The germline gives CDR1 SGDLS, CDR2 YYNGEE. Trimming removed 4 bases at V and 7 bases at J, with 15 bases between. CDR3 nucleotide sequence: TGTGCCAGCAGCCCGGAACCAGGTCGAGAGCAGTACTTC. Translated: CASSPEPGREQYF.

The chain couples TRBV19 to TRBJ1-2; 11 bases line up with TRBD1. The CDR3 runs 14 residues. Trimming at V came to 8 bases and at J to 5 bases, leaving 7 bases not matched to a gene. Germline CDR1 reads LNHDA; CDR2 reads SQIVND (reference sequence). The CDR3 sequence is CASSEGQGEYGYTF. CDR3 nucleotides: TGTGCCAGTTCCGAGGGACAGGGGGAATATGGCTACACCTTC.

The rearrangement joins TRBV5-1 to TRBJ1-1, with D possibly being TRBD1 (6 bases). CDR1 is SGHRS and CDR2 is YFSETQ in the germline V gene. V was pared by 2 bases and J by 4 bases, with 12 bases between. This CDR3 region has 14 residues. The CDR3 is CASSLQGGGTEAFF. CDR3 DNA: TGCGCCAGCAGCTTACAGGGTGGGGGCACTGAAGCTTTCTTT. The full variable domain, completed using reference TRBV5-1 and TRBJ1-1, is KAGVTQTPRYLIKTRGQQVTLSCSPISGHRSVSWYQQTPGQGLQFLFEYFSETQRNKGNFPGRFSGRQFSNSRSEMNVSTLELGDSALYLCASSLQGGGTEAFFGQGTRLTVV.

The rearrangement links TRBV5-6 to TRBJ1-5; perhaps TRBD1 as D (6 bases). The CDR3 is made up of 16 amino acids. The germline V gene has CDR1 SGHDT and CDR2 YYEEEE. The ends were cut back, 1 base at V and 11 bases at J, with 22 bases in the middle. The CDR3 sequence: CASSLKGGRATEAQHF. Here the CDR3 DNA reads TGTGCCAGCAGCTTGAAAGGGGGGAGGGCAACCGAGGCCCAGCATTTT.

This clone was detected a few times. This chain joins TRBV28 and TRBJ2-7; 11 bases match TRBD2. The CDR3 is made up of 15 amino acids. V shed 3 bases and J 9 bases; nucleotides not matched to a gene: 10. In germline, CDR1 is MDHEN, CDR2 SYDVKM. The CDR3 nucleotides read TGTGCCAGCAGTTTCGAGACTAGCGGGACTGTGGGGCAGTACTTC. It encodes CASSFETSGTVGQYF.

This rearrangement joins TRBV18 to TRBJ2-7; TRBD2 agrees at 13 bases. The CDR3 length is 15 residues. Germline CDR1 and CDR2: KGHSH and LQKENI. V shed 2 bases, J shed 5 bases, and the junction held 3 bases outside the gene matches. The CDR3 here is CASSPGTSGIDEQYF. CDR3 nucleotide sequence: TGTGCCAGCTCACCAGGGACTAGCGGGATCGACGAGCAGTACTTC.

The rearrangement joins TRBV3-1 (or the pseudogene TRBV3-2) to TRBJ1-2; TRBD1 matches at 11 bases. The CDR3 has 15 amino acids. V lost 1 base to trimming and J lost 7 bases; unmatched junction nucleotides: 5. Germline lookup yields CDR1 LGHDT and CDR2 YNNKEL (reference sequence). The CDR3 sequence is CASSQAGQGAGGYTF. The DNA of the CDR3 is TGTGCCAGCAGCCAAGCAGGACAGGGGGCTGGTGGCTACACCTTC.

The chain has TRBV6-5 and TRBJ2-5, with 13 bases matching TRBD2. This CDR3 has 13 residues. Germline CDR1 reads MNHEY; CDR2 reads SVGAGI. V lost 8 bases and J lost 5; bases outside the gene matches: 2. CDR3 nucleotides: TGTGCCAGCCGGACTAGCGGGAGCGAGACCCAGTACTTC. As protein: CASRTSGSETQYF.

This clone was seen just once. The rearrangement links TRBV4-1 to TRBJ1-2; D remains unclear. There are 13 residues in the CDR3. V lost 0 bases to trimming and J lost 2 bases, with 4 bases between them. Looked up from germline, CDR1 is MGHRA and CDR2 is YSYEKL. The CDR3 loop is CASSQDGNYGYTF. CDR3 nucleotide sequence: TGCGCCAGCAGCCAAGACGGGAACTATGGCTACACCTTC.

The gene calls are TRBV19 and TRBJ1-2; D gene ambiguous. Germline-derived CDR1 and CDR2 are LNHDA and SQIVND (reference sequence). V lost 4 bases and J 4 bases, leaving 25 bases between the germline ends. The CDR3 covers 18 residues. The DNA of the CDR3 is TGTGCCAGTAGTACAACGCAGCGGTACATCGACCGCTCCTATGGCTACACCTTC. Translated, it gives CASSTTQRYIDRSYGYTF.

V and J are TRBV2 and TRBJ2-2; D is unclear. This CDR3 has 15 residues. The V and J ends lost 4 bases and 2 bases respectively, with 11 bases between them. Germline-derived CDR1 and CDR2 are SNHLY and FYNNEI. The CDR3 sequence: CASSVGQINTGELFF. The CDR3 DNA follows: TGTGCCAGCAGTGTGGGCCAGATTAACACCGGGGAGCTGTTTTTT.

The chain is built from TRBV7-9 and TRBJ1-4, with a weak D call TRBD1 (5 bases). This CDR3 is 14 amino acids long. Trimming stripped 5 bases from V and 4 bases from J, with 11 bases between. The germline CDR1 and CDR2 sequences are SEHNR and FQNEAQ (reference sequence). CDR3: CASSQQGINEKLFF. The CDR3 DNA follows: TGTGCCAGCAGCCAGCAGGGTATTAATGAAAAACTGTTTTTT.

This clone appeared many times. The rearrangement joins TRBV5-1 to TRBJ2-1; D possibly corresponds to TRBD2 (6 bases). In germline, CDR1 is SGHRS, CDR2 YFSETQ. CDR3 length: 17 residues. V was trimmed by 1 base and J by 3 bases, leaving 17 bases between them. CDR3 sequence: CASSLYRGTLGYNEQFF. CDR3 DNA: TGCGCCAGCAGCTTGTACCGCGGGACCTTGGGCTACAATGAGCAGTTCTTC.

This chain uses TRBV27 with TRBJ1-1, with 9 bases identical to TRBD1. This CDR3 contains 17 residues. The V and J ends lost 4 bases and 3 bases, in that order; junction bases with no gene match: 12. Germline V gives CDR1 MNHEY, CDR2 SMNVEV (reference sequence). CDR3 DNA: TGTGCCAGCAGTTCTGCCGGGACAGGGATACCTCACACTGAAGCTTTCTTT. Translated, it gives CASSSAGTGIPHTEAFF.

This rearrangement joins TRBV5-1 to TRBJ2-5; a weak D match, TRBD1 (6 bases). The CDR3 is 13 amino acids. Germline V lookup: CDR1 SGHRS, CDR2 YFSETQ. Trimming took off 3 bases at V and 0 bases at J, with 6 bases between the two ends. DNA of the CDR3: TGCGCCAGCAGCTGGACAGACCAAGAGACCCAGTACTTC. Its translation: CASSWTDQETQYF. The variable domain in full, completed from reference TRBV5-1 and TRBJ2-5, reads KAGVTQTPRYLIKTRGQQVTLSCSPISGHRSVSWYQQTPGQGLQFLFEYFSETQRNKGNFPGRFSGRQFSNSRSEMNVSTLELGDSALYLCASSWTDQETQYFGPGTRLLVL.

The J gene is TRBJ1-2, the V gene TRBV5-4, with D maybe TRBD1 (5 bases). Trimming cost V 0 bases and J 4 bases, with 16 bases left between them. This CDR3 region has 16 residues. Germline assignment: CDR1 SGHNT and CDR2 YYREEE (reference sequence). The CDR3 nucleotides read TGTGCCAGCAGCTTGGCGGGGGGGATGGGCTCCTATGGCTACACCTTC. It yields the protein CASSLAGGMGSYGYTF.